These T cell receptor beta chains were read from a single sample in a study of CD8 T cells in Susac syndrome. TCRdb processed the immunoSEQ multiplex PCR reads anew with MiXCR; each CDR3 protein has one entry. The sample has some 130,000 distinct CDR3 sequences, around 93% seen once; the top ten hold about 0.18%. The sample taken for sequencing was CD8+ T cells from PBMCs. The receptors were gathered from a human donor with Susac syndrome. The CDR3 runs from the conserved cysteine through the conserved F or W. Each record gives: V gene, J gene, D gene, clone size, CDR3 protein, CDR3 DNA. D genes are given only for firm matches. Only some rows state a clone size, as once, few, many or a class for expanded clones.

V: TRBV9
J: TRBJ2-1
D: TRBD2
size: -
CDR3: CASSSSGTPYNEQFF
DNA: TGTGCCAGCAGTAGTAGCGGGACTCCTTACAATGAGCAGTTCTTC

V: TRBV7-9
J: TRBJ2-1
D: TRBD2
size: -
CDR3: CASSLSLAGGSYNEQFF
DNA: TGTGCCAGCAGCTTATCCTTAGCGGGTGGCTCCTACAATGAGCAGTTCTTC

V: TRBV7-2
J: TRBJ2-1
D: TRBD2
size: -
CDR3: CASSRTGPGGGYNEQFF
DNA: TGTGCCAGCAGCCGAACAGGTCCGGGAGGGGGCTACAATGAGCAGTTCTTC

V: TRBV7-9
J: TRBJ2-4
D: -
size: once
CDR3: CASSSGWDDKNIQYF
DNA: TGTGCCAGCAGCTCTGGGTGGGACGATAAAAACATTCAGTACTTC

V: TRBV14
J: TRBJ1-5
D: -
size: -
CDR3: CASSQDTSEAQHF
DNA: TGTGCCAGCAGCCAGGACACGTCTGAGGCCCAGCATTTT

V: TRBV27
J: TRBJ2-5
D: -
size: once
CDR3: CASSLSILHIQYF
DNA: TGTGCCAGCAGTTTATCGATTCTACACATCCAGTACTTC

V: TRBV5-1
J: TRBJ1-1
D: TRBD1
size: once
CDR3: CASSPPGQGPNTEAFF
DNA: TGCGCCAGCAGCCCACCGGGACAGGGACCTAACACTGAAGCTTTCTTT

V: TRBV4-1
J: TRBJ1-5
D: -
size: -
CDR3: CASSQDAGDLGASQPQHF
DNA: TGCGCCAGCAGCCAAGATGCGGGGGATTTGGGGGCCAGTCAGCCCCAGCATTTT

V: TRBV7-9
J: TRBJ1-1
D: -
size: -
CDR3: CASRTASNTEAFF
DNA: TGTGCCAGTCGGACAGCTTCGAACACTGAAGCTTTCTTT

V: TRBV20-1
J: TRBJ2-7
D: -
size: -
CDR3: CSARDDRYEQYF
DNA: TGCAGTGCTAGAGACGACAGGTACGAGCAGTACTTC

V: TRBV3-1
J: TRBJ2-1
D: -
size: -
CDR3: CASSPIDTFAYNEQFF
DNA: TGTGCCAGCAGTCCAATCGACACCTTCGCCTACAATGAGCAGTTCTTC

V: TRBV7-3
J: TRBJ2-7
D: -
size: -
CDR3: CASSSGLEQYF
DNA: TGTGCCAGCAGCTCGGGGTTAGAGCAGTACTTC

V: TRBV20-1
J: TRBJ2-5
D: TRBD2
size: -
CDR3: CSARDRRASGAYQETQYF
DNA: TGCAGTGCTAGAGATCGTCGGGCTAGCGGGGCGTACCAAGAGACCCAGTACTTC

V: TRBV7-9
J: TRBJ1-2
D: TRBD1
size: -
CDR3: CASTKIARGRKGGYTF
DNA: TGTGCCAGCACCAAAATTGCCAGGGGGCGTAAGGGCGGCTACACCTTC

V: TRBV28
J: TRBJ2-1
D: TRBD2
size: -
CDR3: CASSLGLFNEQFF
DNA: TGTGCCAGCAGTTTGGGACTATTCAATGAGCAGTTCTTC

V: TRBV2
J: TRBJ2-3
D: -
size: -
CDR3: CASSDMDVPDTQYF
DNA: TGTGCCAGCAGTGACATGGACGTTCCAGATACGCAGTATTTT

V: TRBV9
J: TRBJ2-1
D: -
size: -
CDR3: CASSPTGTIYNEQFF
DNA: TGTGCCAGCAGCCCAACCGGGACAATCTACAATGAGCAGTTCTTC

V: TRBV7-6
J: TRBJ2-7
D: -
size: once
CDR3: CASSPPEGQTQQYF
DNA: TGTGCCAGCAGCCCGCCGGAGGGCCAAACCCAGCAGTACTTC

V: TRBV4-1
J: TRBJ2-2
D: -
size: -
CDR3: CASPARGQNTGELFF
DNA: TGCGCCAGCCCAGCTAGAGGGCAGAACACCGGGGAGCTGTTTTTT

V: TRBV27
J: TRBJ1-1
D: -
size: -
CDR3: CASSLRGGSTEAFF
DNA: TGTGCCAGCAGTTTGAGGGGGGGTAGCACTGAAGCTTTCTTT

V: TRBV30
J: TRBJ1-4
D: TRBD1
size: -
CDR3: CAGDREGEKLFF
DNA: TGTGCCGGTGACAGGGAAGGGGAAAAACTGTTTTTT

V: TRBV5-1
J: TRBJ1-2
D: -
size: -
CDR3: CASSLARKEGSDGYTF
DNA: TGCGCCAGCAGCTTGGCCAGGAAGGAAGGGTCGGATGGCTACACCTTC

V: TRBV12-3/TRBV12-4
J: TRBJ2-2
D: -
size: -
CDR3: CASQDVAGELFF
DNA: TGTGCCAGCCAGGACGTCGCCGGGGAGCTGTTTTTT

V: TRBV30
J: TRBJ1-2
D: TRBD1
size: -
CDR3: CAWSPTGGADGYTF
DNA: TGTGCCTGGAGTCCCACAGGGGGCGCAGATGGCTACACCTTC

V: TRBV5-1
J: TRBJ1-2
D: TRBD1
size: -
CDR3: CASSFMVGGERTSDYTF
DNA: TGCGCCAGCAGCTTCATGGTAGGGGGCGAAAGGACAAGCGACTACACCTTC

V: TRBV29-1
J: TRBJ2-1
D: -
size: -
CDR3: CSPRIVYNEQFF
DNA: TGCAGCCCAAGGATAGTCTACAATGAGCAGTTCTTC

V: TRBV27
J: TRBJ1-5
D: -
size: -
CDR3: CASSLSAGTGQPQHF
DNA: TGTGCCAGCAGTTTATCTGCGGGGACGGGGCAGCCCCAGCATTTT

V: TRBV29-1
J: TRBJ2-7
D: TRBD2
size: -
CDR3: CSAPLAGSNGAYEQYF
DNA: TGCAGCGCACCACTAGCGGGATCGAATGGTGCCTACGAGCAGTACTTC

V: TRBV7-3
J: TRBJ2-1
D: TRBD1
size: -
CDR3: CASSPDRDNEQFF
DNA: TGTGCCAGCAGCCCTGACAGGGACAATGAGCAGTTCTTC

V: TRBV12-3/TRBV12-4
J: TRBJ1-2
D: TRBD1
size: -
CDR3: CASRQGGAYGYTF
DNA: TGTGCCAGCAGGCAAGGGGGCGCCTATGGCTACACCTTC

V: TRBV11-2
J: TRBJ2-1
D: TRBD2
size: -
CDR3: CASGEWTSGRNEQFF
DNA: TGTGCCAGCGGGGAATGGACTAGCGGGAGGAATGAGCAGTTCTTC

V: TRBV7-9
J: TRBJ1-5
D: -
size: -
CDR3: CASTPLGNQPQHF
DNA: TGTGCCAGCACGCCTCTGGGCAATCAGCCCCAGCATTTT

V: TRBV11-3
J: TRBJ1-2
D: -
size: -
CDR3: CASSHFDRDYGYTF
DNA: TGTGCCAGCAGCCACTTCGACAGAGACTATGGCTACACCTTC

V: TRBV20-1
J: TRBJ1-2
D: -
size: -
CDR3: CSARAGENYGYTF
DNA: TGCAGTGCTAGGGCCGGGGAGAACTATGGCTACACCTTC

V: TRBV7-9
J: TRBJ2-7
D: TRBD1
size: -
CDR3: CASSTDRGTEQYF
DNA: TGTGCCAGCAGCACCGACAGGGGCACCGAGCAGTACTTC

V: TRBV12-3/TRBV12-4
J: TRBJ2-1
D: -
size: -
CDR3: CASSHTNEQFF
DNA: TGTGCCAGCAGTCACACCAATGAGCAGTTCTTC

V: TRBV5-4
J: TRBJ2-1
D: -
size: -
CDR3: CASSLDGSMGNEQFF
DNA: TGTGCCAGCAGCTTGGACGGGAGCATGGGCAATGAGCAGTTCTTC

V: TRBV29-1
J: TRBJ2-1
D: TRBD2
size: -
CDR3: CSVLSRTSGGGHNEQFF
DNA: TGCAGCGTCCTTAGCCGGACTAGCGGAGGGGGTCACAATGAGCAGTTCTTC

V: TRBV20-1
J: TRBJ2-3
D: -
size: once
CDR3: CSASSPDSTDTQYF
DNA: TGCAGTGCTTCTAGCCCAGATAGCACAGATACGCAGTATTTT

V: TRBV27
J: TRBJ2-4
D: -
size: -
CDR3: CASSLSEGYDIQYF
DNA: TGTGCCAGCAGTTTATCTGAAGGGTATGACATTCAGTACTTC

V: TRBV3-1
J: TRBJ2-4
D: -
size: -
CDR3: CASSPRRGKQYF
DNA: TGTGCCAGCAGCCCGAGGAGGGGGAAACAGTACTTC

V: TRBV14
J: TRBJ2-1
D: -
size: -
CDR3: CASSPTFDSAEQFF
DNA: TGTGCCAGCAGCCCGACCTTCGACAGCGCTGAGCAGTTCTTC

V: TRBV12-3/TRBV12-4
J: TRBJ2-7
D: TRBD2
size: -
CDR3: CASSTGLAAYEQYF
DNA: TGTGCCAGCAGTACAGGACTAGCGGCCTACGAGCAGTACTTC

V: TRBV3-1
J: TRBJ2-5
D: TRBD1
size: -
CDR3: CASIPWGQGADETQYF
DNA: TGTGCCAGCATTCCTTGGGGACAGGGGGCGGATGAGACCCAGTACTTC

V: TRBV29-1
J: TRBJ2-7
D: TRBD1
size: -
CDR3: CSVLGQEWTSYEQYF
DNA: TGCAGCGTGTTAGGACAGGAATGGACGTCCTACGAGCAGTACTTC

V: TRBV11-2
J: TRBJ2-3
D: -
size: -
CDR3: CASSRITSTDTQYF
DNA: TGTGCCAGCAGTCGAATCACTAGCACAGATACGCAGTATTTT